The 23 T cell receptor beta chains below come from one sample, sequenced in a study of T cell clusters in autoimmune cytopenias. One tube held mixed TRB-A and TRB-B primer pools for touch-down PCR. TCRdb re-called the multiplex PCR reads and catalogs CDR3 proteins one per entry, DNA excluded. This sample contains roughly 8,000 distinct CDR3 sequences. TRB was amplified from 250 ng of peripheral blood genomic DNA per sample. Material: peripheral blood. These TCRs come from a human donor with an autoimmune cytopenia or autoimmune hepatitis (not recorded which).

The CDR3 spells CASSLDVPGTYTQYF. The rearrangement joins TRBV5-4 to TRBJ2-3; the TRBD1 assignment by TCRdb is unverifiable without DNA. CDR3 length: 15 amino acids. The V gene's germline CDR1 is SGHNT and CDR2 YYREEE (reference sequence). The variable domain in full, completed from reference TRBV5-4 and TRBJ2-3, reads ETGVTQSPTHLIKTRGQQVTLRCSSQSGHNTVSWYQQALGQGPQFIFQYYREEENGRGNFPPRFSGLQFPNYSSELNVNALELDDSALYLCASSLDVPGTYTQYFGPGTRLTVL.

This chain uses TRBV20-1 with TRBJ2-7. The CDR3 loop spans 13 amino acids. Germline V gene data show CDR1 as DFQATT and CDR2 as SNEGSKA (reference sequence). CDR3 loop: CSVGGQSSYEQYF.

The rearrangement uses TRBV30 and TRBJ2-1; TCRdb proposes TRBD1, but this gene call is untestable without DNA. Per germline, CDR1 GTSNPN and CDR2 SVGIG (reference sequence). This CDR3 has 13 amino acids. The CDR3 sequence: CAWTTGGYNEQFF.

Frequency places this clonotype as medium-sized (0.01 to 0.1%). V gene TRBV7-6 combines with J gene TRBJ1-2. Germline loops: CDR1 SGHVS, CDR2 FNYEAQ. This CDR3 is 15 amino acids long. This CDR3 reads CASSSDGDSNYGYTF.

This clonotype counts as medium-sized by frequency. The chain joins TRBV6-2 or TRBV6-3 to TRBJ1-6. Germline V lookup: CDR1 MNHEY, CDR2 SVGEGT. The CDR3 is 16 amino acids. The CDR3 here is CASSFRGVSRNSPLHF.

In terms of frequency, this clonotype is medium-sized. The V and J genes are TRBV11-2 and TRBJ1-1; TCRdb picks TRBD1, but there is no DNA to check that call. The CDR3 totals 14 residues. Germline V CDR1 and CDR2: SGHAT, FQNNGV. The CDR3 spells CASSLRQGNTEAFF.

The rearrangement joins TRBV12-3 or TRBV12-4 to TRBJ1-1; no DNA is available, so the TRBD1 call from TCRdb remains unchecked. The length of the CDR3 is 19 residues. The CDR3 region is CASKNLSSGTGGISTEAFF.

The gene calls are TRBV20-1 and TRBJ2-4; TCRdb's D call of TRBD2 is untestable without DNA. Germline loops: CDR1 DFQATT, CDR2 SNEGSKA (reference sequence). This CDR3 has 17 residues. CDR3 sequence reads: CSARDSRAFPAKNIQYF.

This clonotype counts as medium-sized by frequency. The V and J genes are TRBV19 and TRBJ2-6; the TCRdb D gene call, TRBD1, has no DNA to confirm it. The CDR3 sequence is 14 residues long. CDR1 and CDR2 from the germline V gene are LNHDA and SQIVND (reference sequence). CDR3 sequence reads: CASRTGTGANVLTF.

This chain joins TRBV12-3 or TRBV12-4 and TRBJ2-3; TCRdb lists TRBD1, though no DNA is available to test this call. The CDR3 spans 12 residues. CDR3 protein: CASRGGADTQYF.

This clonotype is deemed medium-sized by its frequency. V and J are TRBV11-2 and TRBJ2-2; TCRdb's D call, TRBD1, is unchecked because there is no DNA. CDR3 length: 14 amino acids. The germline CDR1 and CDR2 sequences are SGHAT and FQNNGV. The CDR3 loop reads CASSLASGSGELFF.

This rearrangement joins TRBV5-5 to TRBJ2-1. Germline V gene data show CDR1 as SGHKS and CDR2 as YYEKEE (reference sequence). This CDR3 spans 17 amino acids. The CDR3 loop is CASSLPSGGSSYNEQFF. The whole variable domain, remainder taken from reference TRBV5-5 and TRBJ2-1, is DAGVTQSPTHLIKTRGQQVTLRCSPISGHKSVSWYQQVLGQGPQFIFQYYEKEERGRGNFPDRFSARQFPNYSSELNVNALLLGDSALYLCASSLPSGGSSYNEQFFGPGTRLTVL.

The V gene is TRBV20-1, the J gene TRBJ2-7; the D call from TCRdb, TRBD1, cannot be confirmed without DNA. CDR1 and CDR2 (germline): DFQATT, SNEGSKA (reference sequence). The CDR3 sequence is 14 residues long. The CDR3: CSAPLAGGSYEQYF.

By frequency, this clonotype is medium-sized (0.01 to 0.1%). J is TRBJ2-7 and V is TRBV20-1; without DNA, the TCRdb call of TRBD2 cannot be checked. The CDR3 sequence is 15 residues long. Looked up from germline, CDR1 is DFQATT and CDR2 is SNEGSKA (reference sequence). The CDR3: CSASGLAGTHYEQYF.

Its frequency marks this clonotype as medium-sized. The genes are TRBV27 and TRBJ1-6; TCRdb selects TRBD1, and the lack of DNA leaves this call unchecked. Germline CDR1 and CDR2: MNHEY and SMNVEV (reference sequence). The CDR3 consists of 14 residues. CDR3 in amino acids: CASSPQGADSPLHF.

The rearrangement links TRBV7-6 to TRBJ2-3; TCRdb designates TRBD1, a call that cannot be tested without DNA. The CDR3 contains 15 residues. Looked up from germline, CDR1 is SGHVS and CDR2 is FNYEAQ. CDR3 sequence: CASSLEGRGTDTQYF.

The rearrangement joins TRBV11-3 to TRBJ1-6; TCRdb proposes TRBD1, but this gene call is untestable without DNA. CDR1 and CDR2 from the germline V gene are SGHNT and YENEEA. The CDR3 runs to 14 residues. CDR3 region: CASSFGGDGSPLHF.

By frequency, this clonotype is medium-sized (0.01 to 0.1%). The chain carries TRBV15 and TRBJ1-5; TCRdb proposes TRBD1, but this gene call is untestable without DNA. Germline lookup yields CDR1 LNHNV and CDR2 YYDKDF (reference sequence). The CDR3 length is 19 residues. CDR3 sequence: CATSRDRSAGTVINQPQHF.

The V call is TRBV25-1, the J call TRBJ2-3; lacking DNA, the TRBD1 call made by TCRdb goes unchecked. The V gene's germline CDR1 is MGHDK and CDR2 SYGVNS. This CDR3 comprises 15 residues. The CDR3 loop reads CASSSGTGRTDTQYF.

The J gene is TRBJ2-1, the V gene TRBV20-1; TCRdb outputs TRBD1, but without DNA this stays unchecked. The CDR3 runs 18 residues. Germline V gene sequence: CDR1 DFQATT, CDR2 SNEGSKA (reference sequence). The CDR3 loop is CSARAGDRETKIYNEQFF.

This clonotype is medium-sized (0.01 to 0.1%) by frequency. The genes are TRBV7-2 and TRBJ2-7; TCRdb indicates TRBD2, and absent DNA this call remains unverified. Germline CDR1 is SGHTA and CDR2 is FQGNSA. This CDR3 is 15 amino acids long. The chain's CDR3 is CASSLLGRGSGEQYF.

The chain joins TRBV6-2 or TRBV6-3 to TRBJ1-5; TCRdb calls TRBD1, which cannot be checked without DNA. The CDR3 runs to 13 residues. Germline CDR1 is MNHEY and CDR2 is SVGEGT. The CDR3 protein is CASSSGGDQPQHF.

CDR3 sequence reads: CSASDLTAFPYNEQFF. The rearrangement uses TRBV20-1 and TRBJ2-1; checking the TCRdb D call of TRBD2 is not possible without DNA. Germline CDR1 reads DFQATT; CDR2 reads SNEGSKA (reference sequence). CDR3 length equals 16 residues.